Here is one T cell receptor (beta chain) with its context. Its target is not known. These data originate in a study of post-analysis software for immune sequencing data. The wider study: Included among the disease courses, which were recorded for the cohort, were relapsing-remitting, secondary progressive and progressive-relapsing multiple sclerosis. Findings and limits, study-wide: Normalized Chao1 diversity was significantly lower in multiple sclerosis patients than in controls. Five TRBV segments, TRBV5-6, TRBV5-1 and TRBV20-1 among them, were found more frequent in patients than controls. Co-batched samples clustered tightly together by F measure.

TCR beta cDNA libraries had unique molecular identifiers. Hundreds of thousands of cDNA molecules came from around 0.96 to 9.9 million T cells. In TCRdb, the PCR reads were re-called with MiXCR into one record per CDR3 protein. The sample consists of fewer than 700,000 distinct CDR3 sequences, 44% of them appearing once. The CDR3 consists of 12 residues. In germline, CDR1 is SEHNR, CDR2 FQNEAQ (reference sequence). V shed 10 bases and J shed 6 bases, with 14 bases lying between them. The clonotype originates from a girl aged 10-17 years with multiple sclerosis. This rearrangement joins TRBV7-9 to TRBJ2-3; D possibly uses TRBD1 or TRBD2 (5 bases each). Sample: blood. The CDR3 region has the DNA TGTGCCACCCTAGGGAGACAGGATACGCAGTATTTT. It yields the protein CATLGRQDTQYF.